The next 7 T cell receptor beta chains were all read from a single sample in a study of OX40 agonist ivuxolimab in advanced cancers. Library creation used the immunoSEQ multiplex PCR assay. Not all clones reach the TCRdb copy of this immuneACCESS table, which keeps in-frame sequences only. Checked studies attribute under half of the gap to unresolved V genes and leave the rest unexplained. In all, the sample holds roughly 75,000 clones, and around 83% of those were seen once. The ten largest make up about 0.76% of the sample. The sample here was CD4+ or CD8+ T cells sorted from blood, taken in a trial of the OX40 agonist ivuxolimab. The receptors were gathered from an adult with an advanced solid tumor such as melanoma, head and neck, liver or kidney cancer.

The chain links TRBV9 to TRBJ1-5, with 11 positions matching TRBD1. The germline CDR1 and CDR2 sequences are SGDLS and YYNGEE. The ends lost 0 bases at V and 4 bases at J; junction bases unmatched: 3. CDR3 length equals 16 residues. CDR3: CASSVEDRGLNQPQHF. As DNA, the CDR3 is TGTGCCAGCAGCGTAGAGGACAGGGGGCTTAATCAGCCCCAGCATTTT.

This rearrangement joins TRBV5-4 to TRBJ1-2; D gene uncertain. V lost 4 bases, J lost 1 base, and 11 bases lay in between. Germline V CDR1 and CDR2: SGHNT, YYREEE (reference sequence). CDR3 length: 14 residues. The CDR3 is CASSPTTGNYGYTF. Here the CDR3 DNA reads TGTGCCAGCAGCCCGACGACGGGTAACTATGGCTACACCTTC.

The genes are TRBV5-4 and TRBJ2-3; 14 bases are shared with TRBD2. The J segment lost 2 bases and the V segment lost 4 bases, leaving 3 bases of the junction unmatched. The CDR3 totals 16 residues. Germline CDR1 is SGHNT and CDR2 is YYREEE (reference sequence). CDR3 in DNA: TGTGCCAGCAGCGTGGGACTAGCGGGGGACACAGATACGCAGTATTTT. This gives the protein CASSVGLAGDTDTQYF.

The chain is built from TRBV7-2 and TRBJ1-5, with 8 bases aligning to TRBD1. CDR1 is SGHTA, CDR2 FQGNSA, per germline. This CDR3 comprises 17 residues. The V gene end was trimmed by 4 bases and the J gene end by 2 bases; junction bases not matched to a gene: 10. The CDR3 spells CASSSPTAGGRNQPQHF. The DNA for the CDR3 is TGTGCCAGCAGCTCGCCTACGGCAGGGGGCCGCAATCAGCCCCAGCATTTT.

The sample holds a few counts of this clone. V usage is TRBV7-9 and J usage is TRBJ2-5, with D perhaps matching TRBD2 (7 bases). Between the trimmed V and J ends, which lost 5 bases and 7 bases, there was a span of 20 bases. CDR1 is SEHNR and CDR2 is FQNEAQ in the germline V gene (reference sequence). CDR3 length: 15 residues. Here the CDR3 DNA reads TGTGCCAGCAGCCAATCGGGGGGCGGCCGGGGGACCCAGTACTTC. This codes for CASSQSGGGRGTQYF. Together with reference TRBV7-9 and TRBJ2-5, the CDR3 gives the full variable domain: DTGVSQNPRHKITKRGQNVTFRCDPISEHNRLYWYRQTLGQGPEFLTYFQNEAQLEKSRLLSDRFSAERPKGSFSTLEIQRTEQGDSAMYLCASSQSGGGRGTQYFGPGTRLLVL.

The chain carries TRBV6-4 and TRBJ2-7, with D perhaps TRBD2 (6 bases). This CDR3 is built from 19 residues. V dropped 3 bases and J dropped 2 bases, with 26 bases sitting between them. CDR1 and CDR2 from the germline V gene are MRHNA and SNTAGT. CDR3: CASSETLFSMRREPYEQYF. In DNA, the CDR3 is TGTGCCAGCAGTGAAACCCTCTTTTCTATGAGGAGGGAACCCTACGAGCAGTACTTC.

J is TRBJ1-2 and V is TRBV6-1, with TRBD1 matching 8 bases. The CDR3 totals 12 residues. J gave up 8 bases and V 6 bases, and 5 bases lay outside the gene matches. CDR1 is MNHNS and CDR2 is SASEGT in the germline V gene. The CDR3 loop reads CASRDRVEGYTF. The CDR3 DNA reads as TGTGCCAGCAGGGACAGGGTGGAGGGCTACACCTTC.